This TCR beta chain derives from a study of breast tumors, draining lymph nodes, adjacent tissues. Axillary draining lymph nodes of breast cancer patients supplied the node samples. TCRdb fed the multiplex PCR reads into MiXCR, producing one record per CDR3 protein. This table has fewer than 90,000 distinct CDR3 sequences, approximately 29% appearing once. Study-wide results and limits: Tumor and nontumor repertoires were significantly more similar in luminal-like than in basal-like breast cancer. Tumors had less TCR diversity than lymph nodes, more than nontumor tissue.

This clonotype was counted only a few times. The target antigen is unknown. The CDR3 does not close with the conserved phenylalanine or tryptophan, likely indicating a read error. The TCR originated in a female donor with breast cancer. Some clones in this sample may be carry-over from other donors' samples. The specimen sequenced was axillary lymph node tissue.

CDR3 DNA: TGTGCCAGTACCAATGTCGGGAGCGGGGTGAAAAACATTCAGTACTCC. It specifies CASTNVGSGVKNIQYS. This sequence joins TRBV19 and TRBJ2-4, with 7 bases aligning to TRBD2. Germline loops: CDR1 LNHDA, CDR2 SQIVND (reference sequence). The CDR3 has 16 amino acids. J was trimmed by 4 bases and V by 7 bases; bases with no gene match: 13.